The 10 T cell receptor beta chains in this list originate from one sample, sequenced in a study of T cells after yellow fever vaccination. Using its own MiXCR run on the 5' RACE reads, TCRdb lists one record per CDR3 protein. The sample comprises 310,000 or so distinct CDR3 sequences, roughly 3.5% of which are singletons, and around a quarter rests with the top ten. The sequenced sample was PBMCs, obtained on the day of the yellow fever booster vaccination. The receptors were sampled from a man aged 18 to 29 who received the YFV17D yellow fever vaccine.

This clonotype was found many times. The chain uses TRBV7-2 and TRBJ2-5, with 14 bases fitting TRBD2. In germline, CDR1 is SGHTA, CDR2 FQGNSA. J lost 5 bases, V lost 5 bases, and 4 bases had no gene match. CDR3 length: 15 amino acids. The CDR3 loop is CASSRTSGGMETQYF. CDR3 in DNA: TGTGCCAGCAGCAGGACTAGCGGGGGGATGGAGACCCAGTACTTC. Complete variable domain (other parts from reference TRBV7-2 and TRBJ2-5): GAGVSQSPSNKVTEKGKDVELRCDPISGHTALYWYRQSLGQGLEFLIYFQGNSAPDKSGLPSDRFSAERTGGSVSTLTIQRTQQEDSAVYLCASSRTSGGMETQYFGPGTRLLVL.

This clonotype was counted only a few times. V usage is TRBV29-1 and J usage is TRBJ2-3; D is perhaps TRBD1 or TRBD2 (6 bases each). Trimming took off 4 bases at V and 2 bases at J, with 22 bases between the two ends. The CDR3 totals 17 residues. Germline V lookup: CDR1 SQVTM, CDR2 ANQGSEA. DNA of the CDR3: TGCAGCGTTGGGGGAGGATCGGGACAAACCACCACAGATACGCAGTATTTT. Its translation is CSVGGGSGQTTTDTQYF.

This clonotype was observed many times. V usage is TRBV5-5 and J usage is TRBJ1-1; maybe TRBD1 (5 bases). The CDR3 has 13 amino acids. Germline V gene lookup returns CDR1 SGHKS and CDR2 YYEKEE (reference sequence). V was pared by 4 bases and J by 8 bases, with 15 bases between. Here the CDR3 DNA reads TGTGCCAGCAGCCAGTGGACACCCTTGGAAGCTTTCTTT. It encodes CASSQWTPLEAFF.

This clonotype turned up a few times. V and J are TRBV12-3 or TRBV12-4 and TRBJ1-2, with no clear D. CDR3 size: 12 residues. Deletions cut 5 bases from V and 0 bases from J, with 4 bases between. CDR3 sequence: CASSISNYGYTF. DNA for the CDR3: TGTGCCAGCAGTATATCTAACTATGGCTACACCTTC.

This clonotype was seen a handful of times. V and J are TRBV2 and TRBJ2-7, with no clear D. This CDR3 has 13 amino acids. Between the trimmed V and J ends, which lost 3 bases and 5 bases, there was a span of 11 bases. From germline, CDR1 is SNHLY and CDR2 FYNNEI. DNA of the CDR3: TGTGCCAGCAGTGATGAAGCTTATCACGAGCAGTACTTC. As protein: CASSDEAYHEQYF.

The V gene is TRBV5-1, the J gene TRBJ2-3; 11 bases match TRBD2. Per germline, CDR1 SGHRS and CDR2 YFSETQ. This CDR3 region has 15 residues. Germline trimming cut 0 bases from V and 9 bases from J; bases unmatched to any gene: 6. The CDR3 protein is CASSLGTSGGPTQYF. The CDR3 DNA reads TGCGCCAGCAGCTTGGGTACTAGCGGGGGCCCGACGCAGTATTTT.

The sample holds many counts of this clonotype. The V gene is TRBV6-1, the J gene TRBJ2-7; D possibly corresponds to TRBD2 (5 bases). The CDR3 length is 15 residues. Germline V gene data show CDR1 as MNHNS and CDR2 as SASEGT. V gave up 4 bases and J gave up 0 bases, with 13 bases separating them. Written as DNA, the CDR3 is TGTGCCAGCAGTGCAACTAGGGTCAGCTCCTACGAGCAGTACTTC. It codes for CASSATRVSSYEQYF.

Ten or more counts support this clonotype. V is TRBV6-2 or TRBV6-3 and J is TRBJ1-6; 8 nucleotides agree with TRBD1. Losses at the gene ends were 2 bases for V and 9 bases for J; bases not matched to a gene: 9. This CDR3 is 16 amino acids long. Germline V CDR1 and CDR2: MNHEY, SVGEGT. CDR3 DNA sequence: TGTGCCAGCAGTTACCTTGGACAGGGAAGGGGTTCACCCCTCCACTTT. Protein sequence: CASSYLGQGRGSPLHF.

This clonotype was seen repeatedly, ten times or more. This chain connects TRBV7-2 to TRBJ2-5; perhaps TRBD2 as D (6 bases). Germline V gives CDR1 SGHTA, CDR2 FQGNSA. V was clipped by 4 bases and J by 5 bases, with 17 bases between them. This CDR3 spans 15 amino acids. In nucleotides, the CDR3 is TGTGCCAGCAGCTCGGCGGGGCTTGCACGGGAGACCCAGTACTTC. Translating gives CASSSAGLARETQYF. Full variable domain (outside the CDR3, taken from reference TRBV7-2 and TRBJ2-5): GAGVSQSPSNKVTEKGKDVELRCDPISGHTALYWYRQSLGQGLEFLIYFQGNSAPDKSGLPSDRFSAERTGGSVSTLTIQRTQQEDSAVYLCASSSAGLARETQYFGPGTRLLVL.

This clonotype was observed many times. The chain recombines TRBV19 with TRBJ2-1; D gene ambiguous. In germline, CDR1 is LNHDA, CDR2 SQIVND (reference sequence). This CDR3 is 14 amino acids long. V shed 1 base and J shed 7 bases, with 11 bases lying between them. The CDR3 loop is CASSIGSLGNEQFF. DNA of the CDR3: TGTGCCAGTAGTATAGGCAGCCTGGGGAATGAGCAGTTCTTC.